The 14 T cell receptor beta chains given below trace back to one sample, sequenced in a study of blood T cell repertoires in COVID-19 (dated by TCRdb to the early 2020s). The library was prepared using the immunoSEQ multiplex PCR assay. Not all clones reach the TCRdb copy of this immuneACCESS table, which keeps in-frame sequences only. Checked studies attribute under half of the gap to unresolved V genes and leave the rest unexplained. The sample table lists 250,000 to 300,000 clones, around 90% of them with a count of one. Jointly, the top ten make up around 0.92% of the sample. The sample taken for sequencing was PBMCs or T cells enriched from blood (not recorded which). The receptor set was obtained from a woman aged 25 to 39 who had recovered from COVID-19.

The CDR3: CASSRGEGGMPQHF. The CDR3, as DNA: TGTGCCAGCAGTCGGGGAGAGGGAGGAATGCCCCAGCATTTT. The chain joins TRBV6-5 to TRBJ1-5; D not certain. V lost 5 bases to trimming and J lost 9 bases, with 17 bases between them. This CDR3 spans 14 amino acids. Looked up from germline, CDR1 is MNHEY and CDR2 is SVGAGI.

CDR3: CASSSARTSGGLADTQYF. DNA of the CDR3: TGTGCCAGCAGCTCAGCCAGGACTAGCGGGGGGCTCGCAGATACGCAGTATTTT. V and J are TRBV7-9 and TRBJ2-3, with 14 bases matching TRBD2. Germline CDR1 SEHNR, CDR2 FQNEAQ (reference sequence). The V segment lost 4 bases and the J segment 4 bases; nucleotides outside the gene matches: 10. This CDR3 comprises 18 residues.

This clone was picked up a small number of times. V usage is TRBV3-1 (or the pseudogene TRBV3-2) and J usage is TRBJ2-1; D is possibly TRBD2 (5 bases). The CDR3 length is 15 residues. Trimming removed 4 bases at V and 4 bases at J, with 14 bases between. Germline CDR1 is LGHDT and CDR2 is YNNKEL (reference sequence). CDR3 coding DNA: TGTGCCAGCAGCCCCAACCGGGATCATTACAATGAGCAGTTCTTC. Protein product: CASSPNRDHYNEQFF.

The rearrangement joins TRBV19 to TRBJ1-5; D remains unclear. CDR3 length: 15 amino acids. Trimming removed 4 bases from V and 5 bases from J, with 15 bases in between. Germline CDR1 is LNHDA and CDR2 is SQIVND (reference sequence). The CDR3 region is CASSTPPLRDQPQHF. As DNA, the CDR3 is TGTGCCAGTAGTACTCCCCCCTTACGGGATCAGCCCCAGCATTTT.

The J gene is TRBJ2-5, the V gene TRBV7-2; a weak D match, TRBD1 (5 bases). CDR3 size: 13 residues. The V gene lost 3 bases and the J gene lost 5 bases, with 10 bases spanning the gap. From germline, CDR1 is SGHTA and CDR2 FQGNSA. Here the CDR3 DNA reads TGTGCCAGCAGCTTCAAGGGGCTGGAGACCCAGTACTTC. Translation gives CASSFKGLETQYF.

The chain couples TRBV7-2 to TRBJ1-1; D may be TRBD1 (5 bases). Trimming left V 1 base short and J 5 bases short, with 8 bases between. Germline-derived CDR1 and CDR2 are SGHTA and FQGNSA. The CDR3 totals 13 residues. The CDR3 DNA follows: TGTGCCAGCAGCTTAGTCTCAGGGACTGAAGCTTTCTTT. Amino acids: CASSLVSGTEAFF.

Comments on this clone: In the same sample, other DNA sequences code for this CDR3. V gene TRBV30 combines with J gene TRBJ1-5; 9 positions match TRBD1. The V segment lost 5 bases and the J segment 3 bases; nucleotides outside the gene matches: 2. Germline CDR1 reads GTSNPN; CDR2 reads SVGIG (reference sequence). This CDR3 is 13 amino acids long. The CDR3 DNA is TGTGCCTGGGACAGGGGGATCAATCAGCCCCAGCATTTT. Translation: CAWDRGINQPQHF. Full variable domain (missing parts from reference TRBV30 and TRBJ1-5): SQTIHQWPATLVQPVGSPLSLECTVEGTSNPNLYWYRQAAGRGLQLLFYSVGIGQISSEVPQNLSASRPQDRQFILSSKKLLLSDSGFYLCAWDRGINQPQHFGDGTRLSIL.

V gene TRBV7-2 combines with J gene TRBJ2-2; maybe TRBD2 (5 bases). Trimming removed 4 bases at V and 8 bases at J, with 17 bases between. The length of the CDR3 is 15 residues. Germline V CDR1 and CDR2: SGHTA, FQGNSA. CDR3 in amino acids: CASSSMRVRAGELFF. CDR3 coding DNA: TGTGCCAGCAGCTCAATGCGGGTGCGGGCAGGGGAGCTGTTTTTT.

The chain links TRBV4-1 to TRBJ2-1; TRBD2 aligns across 13 bases. V trimming: 3 bases; J trimming: 7 bases; junction bases outside the gene matches: 3. This CDR3 contains 15 residues. In germline, CDR1 is MGHRA, CDR2 YSYEKL. The CDR3 nucleotides are TGCGCCAGCAGCCAGACTAGCGGGGGGACGAATGAGCAGTTCTTC. It is translated as CASSQTSGGTNEQFF.

This clone appeared a single time. V and J are TRBV19 and TRBJ1-1; TRBD1 is a possible D gene (5 bases). Trimming removed 9 bases at V and 6 bases at J, with 11 bases between. Germline V gene sequence: CDR1 LNHDA, CDR2 SQIVND (reference sequence). The CDR3 totals 11 residues. The CDR3 region has the DNA TGTGCCAGCGGGCAGGGCTCTGAAGCTTTCTTT. Protein product: CASGQGSEAFF.

This clone was counted a few times. V and J are TRBV7-9 and TRBJ2-7; 10 bases line up with TRBD1. V trimming: 5 bases; J trimming: 3 bases; junction bases outside the gene matches: 4. CDR1 is SEHNR and CDR2 is FQNEAQ in the germline V gene (reference sequence). This CDR3 comprises 14 residues. The CDR3 loop reads CASSGRDRGYEQYF. The CDR3 nucleotides are TGTGCCAGCAGCGGCCGGGACAGGGGCTACGAGCAGTACTTC.

The rearrangement links TRBV7-3 to TRBJ2-7, with D perhaps TRBD2 (6 bases). The V gene's germline CDR1 is SGHTA and CDR2 FQGTGA. V lost 1 base and J lost 3, with 10 bases in between. The CDR3 has 14 amino acids. The CDR3 DNA reads TGTGCCAGCAGCTTAAAGCCCGGGGGCTACGAGCAGTACTTC. Its protein is CASSLKPGGYEQYF.

V and J are TRBV5-5 and TRBJ1-4; D might be TRBD1 (5 bases). This CDR3 has 16 residues. The germline gives CDR1 SGHKS, CDR2 YYEKEE (reference sequence). The germline V and J ends were trimmed by 1 base and 5 bases, with 15 bases remaining between them. CDR3 in amino acids: CASSLFMLDTNEKLFF. The CDR3 nucleotides read TGTGCCAGCAGCTTGTTTATGTTGGACACCAATGAAAAACTGTTTTTT.

This chain uses TRBV2 with TRBJ2-2; 10 nucleotides match TRBD1. The germline CDR1 and CDR2 sequences are SNHLY and FYNNEI. J gave up 2 bases and V 5 bases, and 11 bases lay outside the gene matches. The CDR3 extends over 18 amino acids. For the CDR3, the DNA is TGTGCCAGCAGTCGTACCGGGACAGGGGTCAGTAACACCGGGGAGCTGTTTTTT. Amino acids: CASSRTGTGVSNTGELFF.